This TCR beta chain was sequenced during a study of blood T cell repertoires in COVID-19. Whole-study context: T cells, B-cell-depleted T cells, or PBMCs supplied cDNA or gDNA.

V lost 6 bases, J lost 6 bases, and 15 bases lay in between. This CDR3 is built from 13 residues. Germline CDR1 MNHEY, CDR2 SVGAGI. The age range of participants was 18 to 89 years, with residence in fewer than 25 US areas. Cohort assignment relied on participant-reported clinical history. Per the study methods: Amplification with reference gene primers provided the estimates of nucleated cell counts. The protocol was immunoSEQ multiplex PCR, while the TCRdb copy is restricted to in-frame clones and leaves out a portion. V and J calls and clone size come straight from that table; D and trimming were deduced from the DNA. The table has 300,000 to 400,000 clones, just over 85% seen once.

This chain joins TRBV6-5 and TRBJ2-7; D is ambiguous. Sequenced input: PBMCs or T cells enriched from blood (not recorded which). This clonotype was obtained from a woman aged 40 to 49 with acute COVID-19. The CDR3 sequence: CASRWAGSSEQYF. The DNA for the CDR3 is TGTGCCAGCAGATGGGCTGGATCTTCCGAGCAGTACTTC.